What follows describes a single T cell receptor (beta chain). The antigen it recognizes is unknown. No clone much larger than this one lies a single base away; base qualities are absent. The CDR3 has 16 amino acids, counting the end cysteine and phenylalanine. Only the CDR3 portion is preserved as DNA: 48 bases, with reading frame beginning at the first base. The cohort consisted of approximately 690 healthy bone marrow donors. At the time of sampling, all cohort members were nominally healthy, though unrecorded immune exposures were likely present. The donor was CMV seronegative and was included in the group of under 450 seronegative cohort members. Each donor provided a peripheral blood sample, and peripheral blood mononuclear cells were used for TCR beta sequencing. Genomic DNA extraction from the blood cell samples was performed with the Qiagen DNeasy Blood Extraction Kit. Libraries came from the immunoSEQ multiplex PCR assay. For the multiplex PCR, a mixture combining 60 forward primers for TCR Vbeta segments and 13 reverse primers for TCR Jbeta segments was used. A multiplex PCR assay on genomic DNA amplified the CDR3 region of rearranged TCR beta genes. The amplified TCR beta libraries were sequenced on the Illumina HiSeq System as 87-base-pair reads. Per the authors' processing: Across the 500 to 850 repertoires, a later analysis counted some 81 million unique TCR beta chains, roughly 11 million of which were shared by at least two donors. Raw reads were error-corrected and collapsed into unique sequences by a nearest-neighbor algorithm in which closely related sequences were merged to remove PCR and sequencing errors. V, D and J gene segments were assigned by aligning CDR3 sequences to IMGT reference sequences. For a sequence to be retained, at least a six-nucleotide match to both a V gene segment and a J gene segment was required. A rearrangement was called productive if the CDR3 had no stop codons and remained in frame with V and J, and every other rearrangement was called non-productive. CDR3 was defined by IMGT convention, running from the second conserved V-encoded cysteine to the conserved J-encoded phenylalanine. Sequences without an unambiguous match to a single V gene segment were excluded from the earlier analysis of 450 to 650 of the donors. An earlier analysis of fewer than 750 of the donors called V segments functional above 56.7% productive rearrangements and segregating when the between-donor standard deviation exceeded 5%. To diagnose cytomegalovirus status from the catalog of TCR beta chain sequences, a statistical classification framework was built. In a later analysis, V and J genes were assigned by comparing TCR nucleotide sequences against IMGT/GENE-DB human TR gene sequences. The TCRdist pipeline was used in a later analysis to assign CDR3 sequences and most-parsimonious VDJ recombination scenarios. In a later analysis, each TCR beta chain was defined by its CDR3 amino acid sequence together with its V-gene family, and reads lacking a unique V-gene family were excluded. A later analysis removed several hundred highly shared, low-generation-probability nucleotide sequences to deal with suspected cross-contamination and a sequencing artifact. A later analysis calculated a clonal expansion index for each public chain from normalized within-repertoire ranks of inferred template counts. Generation probabilities in a later analysis came from a VDJ recombination model fitted to out-of-frame rearrangements, and those results were checked against IGoR. In a later analysis, TCR-TCR, TCR-HLA and TCR-CMV co-occurrence was scored with hypergeometric tests, and a repertoire-size bias correction was applied to TCR pairs. A later analysis estimated false discovery rates by permuting HLA or CMV assignments 20 times. A later analysis grouped co-occurring TCRs with DBSCAN, adding TCRdist sequence similarity when clustering within HLA-allele-positive subsets. Repertoires with fewer than 30,000 or more than 120,000 public chains, plus five repertoires with anomalous nucleotide sharing, were excluded from co-occurrence clustering. Entries here come from immuneACCESS through TCRdb and include only in-frame sequences with V and J called. Some clones fail to appear in such tables; in the studies checked, an unresolved V gene covers under half of the shortfall, and the cause of the remainder is unknown. V and J calls and clone size come straight from that table; D and trimming were deduced from the DNA. The sample records fewer than 250,000 clones, 81% of which are singletons. The leading ten clones occupy approximately 2% of the sample.

The data belong to a study of cytomegalovirus exposure and HLA in healthy donors (dated by TCRdb to about 2017). Some background on the complete study: An earlier analysis of several hundred of the donors reported about 260 Gb of sequence data and 100 million to 120 million unique TCR beta sequences obtained from about 200 million T cells. In a later analysis, previously published TCR beta repertoires from several hundred donors were re-analyzed and high-resolution HLA genotyping was added so that TCR occurrence patterns could be studied. HLA typing covered class I and class II loci at four-digit resolution. Donor age, sex, ethnicity and CMV serostatus were compiled together with the repertoire data. An early release covering just under 650 HLA-typed donors comprised around 300 gigabases of sequencing data and around 85 million unique TCR sequences. The study profiled the T cell repertoires of about 720 subjects by immunosequencing and related them to cytomegalovirus serostatus. The study aimed to test whether cataloging public T cell receptors could reveal signatures of past pathogen exposure. All discovery cohort repertoires had been generated on a single sequencing platform. A separate validation cohort of approximately 120 different subjects was used in addition to the 666-subject first cohort. In a later genetic analysis, genome-wide SNP genotypes for about three fifths of the roughly 670 donors were used, and that subset was treated as a discovery cohort. In an earlier analysis of around 540 of the donors, high-throughput TCR beta sequencing was used to judge whether each TCR beta V gene segment behaved as functional or pseudogenic. The genetic ancestry cluster associated with self-reported Caucasian donors included approximately 85% of the 300 to 450 genotyped donors. The number of donors typed differed by locus, with roughly 629-640 for A, B, C, DRB1 and DQB1, more than 500 for DQA1, about 610 for DPA1, and around 430 for DPB1. To predict cytomegalovirus infection status, the study brought together high-throughput TCR immunosequencing, statistical association of individual TCRs with disease status, and machine learning. Among roughly 400 genotyped donors of the cohort, an average of roughly 230,000 unique TCR beta nucleotide sequences was sequenced per donor, of which roughly 17% were non-productive. Rather than using new phenotypic data, the later analysis identified candidate immune exposures from TCR beta sequences and from how often those sequences occurred across donors. Roughly five DR-DQ haplotypes were handled as single units for association and clustering, since linkage in the cohort was strong.

What the work shows at the level of the full study, not this receptor alone: The presence/absence analyses assumed that sequencing depth was roughly uniform across donors, and that assumption may not be true. A further reported finding was that TCR beta sequences accurately predicted the HLA-A and HLA-B alleles for most subjects in the first cohort. CMV serostatus was the only immune exposure information available for the cohort. It was suggested by the authors that the approach could potentially be generalized to other disease states and immunological phenotypes. Correlated functional status among segregating V segments might be attributable to linkage disequilibrium, but an unknown experimental factor could not be ruled out. In the study, approximately 150 TCR beta chains were listed as associated with cytomegalovirus. In a later analysis, several top co-occurrence clusters were reported to appear linked to parvovirus B19, influenza, CMV and Epstein-Barr virus. In this cohort, only TCR beta chains were sequenced, and detectable features were limited by the absence of alpha or paired-chain data. At a false discovery rate of 0.05, a later analysis linked roughly 17,000 TCR beta sequences to specific HLA alleles. HLA typing was unavailable for some donors at each locus, so association tests used only the typed subset. In a later analysis, the rate of TCR association differed among HLA loci, with DRB1 alleles having the most associated TCRs and HLA-C alleles having the fewest. Because counts were too low, fewer than 20 rarely observed V segments, including chromosome 9 orphons, were excluded from the earlier analysis of 587 of the donors. Broadly in line with IMGT annotations, most TCR beta V segments showed up in productive rearrangements about 90% or about 30% of the time in an earlier analysis of some 590 of the donors. In vitro tests confirmed that a few of the cytomegalovirus-associated TCR beta chains recognize cytomegalovirus antigens. Strong co-occurrence of HLA alleles, especially DR and DQ, made assigning TCR associations to individual alleles difficult. In a later genetic analysis, a missense DCLRE1C variant was associated with V-gene and J-gene trimming of TCR beta chains, and the association was replicated in an independent cohort. A group of highly shared sequence variants was considered likely to be a technical artifact of the sequencing pipeline. A later genetic analysis reported fewer N-insertions in productive TCRs among donors in an Asian-associated ancestry cluster than the roughly 720-donor mean. Most TCR sequences were seen in very few donors, while some public TCRs were found in many individuals. Compared with equally common non-associated chains, HLA-associated TCR beta chains in a later analysis were more clonally expanded and had lower generation probabilities. Some IMGT-functional V segments, including TRBV6-2 and TRBV6-3, could not be told apart with the 87-base-pair reads, so those segments were excluded. The classifier was reported to diagnose cytomegalovirus status with high specificity and sensitivity in both the original and validation cohorts. Most CMV-associated TCR beta chains appeared to be HLA-restricted in a later analysis, and the HLA associations seemed to be driven largely by CMV exposure.

The TCR comes from a man aged 18 to 29 in good health and CMV-seronegative. The receptor chain draws on TRBV21-1 and TRBJ1-2; no check of the table's D call, TRBD1, against the DNA was made. TRBV21-1 is labeled a pseudogene. Sequencing input: PBMCs. The nucleotides are TGTGCCAGCAGCAAAGGCAGGGAATTTGGGAACTATGGCTACACCTTC. The translation is CASSKGREFGNYGYTF.